This T cell receptor (beta chain) was captured in a study of blood T cell repertoires in COVID-19. Original data processing: Quantification of nucleated cells was approximated via reference gene primer amplification. The repertoire was sequenced with immunoSEQ multiplex PCR; TCRdb's copy has only in-frame clones and lacks some. The DNA gave D and trimming, while V, J and clone size come from that table. Of around 200,000 clones in the sample, 88% were seen once. The germline V gene has CDR1 MNHNY and CDR2 SVGAGI (reference sequence). Trimming removed 5 bases at V and 5 bases at J, with 16 bases between. The length of the CDR3 is 15 residues. This clone was detected once.

This receptor was obtained from a man younger than 35 with active or convalescent COVID-19. V is TRBV6-6 and J is TRBJ1-5, with no clear D. The source material was peripheral blood. The CDR3 nucleotides are TGTGCCAGCAGTCCCGCGGCGGGCGGAGATCAGCCCCAGCATTTT. This translates into CASSPAAGGDQPQHF.